What follows are 18 T cell receptor beta chains derived from one specimen sequenced in a study of shared clonotypes between healthy human individuals. TCRdb keeps only in-frame clones here, not all; method: immunoSEQ multiplex PCR. Counted here are approximately 2,000,000 clones, 85% to 95% occurring once; the ten biggest clones make up about 0.36%. Sequencing was done on a sample of naive CD4+ T cells from PBMCs. Subset given: CD45RA+ positively selected. These receptors were obtained from a man younger than 30 in good health. Some clones in this sample may be carry-over from other donors' samples.

This clone was recorded a few times. This sample includes further DNA sequences coding for the same CDR3. The rearrangement joins TRBV28 to TRBJ1-4, with D possibly matching TRBD1 (5 bases). The CDR3 is 14 residues long. The germline V gene encodes CDR1 MDHEN and CDR2 SYDVKM. Between the trimmed V and J ends, which lost 1 base and 8 bases, there was a span of 11 bases. The CDR3 DNA follows: TGTGCCAGCAGTTTATCAGGGTTAGGGGAAAAACTGTTTTTT. It is translated as CASSLSGLGEKLFF.

As to this clone: The sample contains more than one DNA sequence encoding this CDR3. V and J are TRBV14 and TRBJ1-2, with no clear D. Germline-derived CDR1 and CDR2 are SGHDN and FVKESK. The V end lost 1 base, the J end lost 4 bases, and 4 bases lay between the germline ends. The CDR3 has 12 residues. This chain's CDR3 is CASSQGAYGYTF. The CDR3, as DNA: TGTGCCAGCAGCCAAGGCGCCTATGGCTACACCTTC. Filled out from reference TRBV14 and TRBJ1-2, the complete variable domain reads EAGVTQFPSHSVIEKGQTVTLRCDPISGHDNLYWYRRVMGKEIKFLLHFVKESKQDESGMPNNRFLAERTGGTYSTLKVQPAELEDSGVYFCASSQGAYGYTFGSGTRLTVV.

V usage is TRBV6-5 and J usage is TRBJ1-1, with D unresolved. The CDR3 consists of 15 residues. The germline V gene encodes CDR1 MNHEY and CDR2 SVGAGI. Trimming removed 0 bases at V and 0 bases at J, with 8 bases between. CDR3 sequence reads: CASSYSGRVNTEAFF. CDR3 nucleotides: TGTGCCAGCAGTTACTCGGGCAGAGTGAACACTGAAGCTTTCTTT.

This clone was seen a few times. This chain links TRBV2 with TRBJ2-5; no clear D. This CDR3 region has 12 residues. Trimming took 6 bases from V and 3 from J, leaving 8 bases between them. Germline V gives CDR1 SNHLY, CDR2 FYNNEI. DNA for the CDR3: TGTGCCAGCAGCGTAGTCGAAGAGACCCAGTACTTC. Its protein is CASSVVEETQYF.

The gene calls are TRBV7-9 and TRBJ1-4; D not certain. CDR1 and CDR2 from the germline V gene are SEHNR and FQNEAQ (reference sequence). V gave up 1 base and J gave up 3 bases, with 6 bases separating them. The CDR3 runs to 14 residues. The CDR3: CASSLDRANEKLFF. The CDR3 DNA sequence: TGTGCCAGCAGCTTAGACCGGGCTAATGAAAAACTGTTTTTT.

The chain recombines TRBV4-1 with TRBJ1-1; possible D gene TRBD1, 5 bases. Trimming left V 2 bases short and J 3 bases short, with 13 bases between. Germline V gene sequence: CDR1 MGHRA, CDR2 YSYEKL. This CDR3 is built from 15 residues. CDR3 amino acids: CASSQRGQGDTEAFF. CDR3 DNA: TGCGCCAGCAGCCAACGCGGACAAGGGGACACTGAAGCTTTCTTT.

V and J are TRBV27 and TRBJ1-5; 7 bases are shared with TRBD1. CDR1 is MNHEY and CDR2 is SMNVEV in the germline V gene (reference sequence). Trimming removed 0 bases from V and 4 bases from J; junction bases left unmatched: 9. The CDR3 is 17 amino acids. In DNA form, the CDR3 reads TGTGCCAGCAGTTTATCGGGACAGACCCTGAGGAATCAGCCCCAGCATTTT. Encoded protein: CASSLSGQTLRNQPQHF.

The CDR3 DNA sequence: TGTGCCAGTAGTATTAGCAGCATTCAAGAGACCCAGTACTTC. This encodes CASSISSIQETQYF. J is TRBJ2-5 and V is TRBV19; D remains ambiguous. Trimming shortened V by 3 bases and J by 2 bases, and 10 bases separated the two germline ends. This CDR3 spans 14 amino acids. Germline V CDR1 and CDR2: LNHDA, SQIVND (reference sequence).

This clone appeared a few times. V gene TRBV28 combines with J gene TRBJ1-1, with 9 bases lining up with TRBD1. Looked up from germline, CDR1 is MDHEN and CDR2 is SYDVKM. The CDR3 runs 17 residues. The V gene end was trimmed by 5 bases and the J gene end by 1 base; junction bases not matched to a gene: 11. In DNA, the CDR3 is TGTGCCAGCAGTCCAAAGGGACAGGGAAGTGGGAACACTGAAGCTTTCTTT. Amino acid sequence: CASSPKGQGSGNTEAFF.

The chain carries TRBV28 and TRBJ2-5; D may be TRBD2 (7 bases). The DNA matches TRBJ2-7 better at its end, which makes the J call doubtful. CDR3 length equals 14 residues. Germline loops: CDR1 MDHEN, CDR2 SYDVKM. CDR3 sequence (DNA): TGTGCCAGCAGTCCGGGGGGCCGCCCCTACGAGCAGTACTTC. Translation: CASSPGGRPYEQYF.

A remark on this clone: The same CDR3 arises from other DNA sequences in this sample as well. The CDR3 spells CASSVGSSYNEQFF. The CDR3 coding sequence is TGTGCCAGCAGCGTGGGTAGCTCCTACAATGAGCAGTTCTTC. The chain employs TRBV9 and TRBJ2-1, with D uncertain. This CDR3 has 14 residues. V was trimmed by 2 bases and J by 0 bases, leaving 6 bases between them. Germline V CDR1 and CDR2: SGDLS, YYNGEE.

V gene TRBV6-5 combines with J gene TRBJ2-7; TRBD2 might be the D (5 bases). Trimming took 5 bases from V and 5 from J, leaving 16 bases between them. The CDR3 sequence is 14 residues long. CDR1 is MNHEY, CDR2 SVGAGI, per germline. CDR3 protein: CASSTPGLVDEQYF. For the CDR3, the DNA is TGTGCCAGCAGTACCCCGGGGTTGGTCGACGAGCAGTACTTC.

The genes are TRBV5-8 and TRBJ1-4; D uncertain. V gave up 4 bases and J gave up 1 base, with 11 bases separating them. Germline-derived CDR1 and CDR2 are SGHTS and YDEGEE. The CDR3 extends over 15 amino acids. The CDR3 DNA is TGTGCCAGCAGCCAAGAGGGAAGAACTAATGAAAAACTGTTTTTT. It is translated as CASSQEGRTNEKLFF.

V gene TRBV10-3 combines with J gene TRBJ2-3; the D is unclear. The CDR3 is 15 residues long. Germline V gene lookup returns CDR1 ENHRY and CDR2 SYGVKD. Trimming removed 0 bases at V and 6 bases at J, with 13 bases between. The CDR3 DNA is TGTGCCATCAGTGAGTCGACCGGGTCCGGGGATACGCAGTATTTT. Its protein is CAISESTGSGDTQYF.

The gene calls are TRBV5-1 and TRBJ1-3; tentative D call: TRBD1 (5 bases). In germline, CDR1 is SGHRS, CDR2 YFSETQ. V lost 0 bases and J 3 bases, leaving 10 bases between the germline ends. This CDR3 has 15 residues. CDR3 sequence reads: CASSLDHGGGNTIYF. The DNA for the CDR3 is TGCGCCAGCAGCTTGGATCATGGGGGTGGAAACACCATATATTTT.

The gene calls are TRBV6-5 and TRBJ2-3, with 10 bases that match TRBD2. Per germline, CDR1 MNHEY and CDR2 SVGAGI. This CDR3 contains 15 residues. V lost 6 bases to trimming and J lost 0 bases; unmatched junction nucleotides: 3. The CDR3 loop is CASRPSGGSTDTQYF. CDR3 DNA: TGTGCCAGCAGACCTAGCGGGGGTAGCACAGATACGCAGTATTTT.

This clone was picked up a small number of times. The chain employs TRBV6-5 and TRBJ1-1; possible D gene TRBD1, 5 bases. CDR1 is MNHEY and CDR2 is SVGAGI in the germline V gene. V was pared by 0 bases and J by 10 bases, with 15 bases between. The CDR3 length is 14 residues. CDR3 loop: CASSYSDGGQRAFF. In nucleotides, the CDR3 is TGTGCCAGCAGTTACTCGGACGGGGGTCAGAGAGCTTTCTTT.

The chain has TRBV18 and TRBJ2-2; 7 bases map to TRBD2. Losses at the gene ends were 2 bases for V and 8 bases for J; bases not matched to a gene: 8. The CDR3 runs 15 residues. The germline V gene has CDR1 KGHSH and CDR2 LQKENI. In DNA form, the CDR3 reads TGTGCCAGCTCACCAGGACTAGTCATTGCGGGGGAGCTGTTTTTT. Its translation is CASSPGLVIAGELFF.